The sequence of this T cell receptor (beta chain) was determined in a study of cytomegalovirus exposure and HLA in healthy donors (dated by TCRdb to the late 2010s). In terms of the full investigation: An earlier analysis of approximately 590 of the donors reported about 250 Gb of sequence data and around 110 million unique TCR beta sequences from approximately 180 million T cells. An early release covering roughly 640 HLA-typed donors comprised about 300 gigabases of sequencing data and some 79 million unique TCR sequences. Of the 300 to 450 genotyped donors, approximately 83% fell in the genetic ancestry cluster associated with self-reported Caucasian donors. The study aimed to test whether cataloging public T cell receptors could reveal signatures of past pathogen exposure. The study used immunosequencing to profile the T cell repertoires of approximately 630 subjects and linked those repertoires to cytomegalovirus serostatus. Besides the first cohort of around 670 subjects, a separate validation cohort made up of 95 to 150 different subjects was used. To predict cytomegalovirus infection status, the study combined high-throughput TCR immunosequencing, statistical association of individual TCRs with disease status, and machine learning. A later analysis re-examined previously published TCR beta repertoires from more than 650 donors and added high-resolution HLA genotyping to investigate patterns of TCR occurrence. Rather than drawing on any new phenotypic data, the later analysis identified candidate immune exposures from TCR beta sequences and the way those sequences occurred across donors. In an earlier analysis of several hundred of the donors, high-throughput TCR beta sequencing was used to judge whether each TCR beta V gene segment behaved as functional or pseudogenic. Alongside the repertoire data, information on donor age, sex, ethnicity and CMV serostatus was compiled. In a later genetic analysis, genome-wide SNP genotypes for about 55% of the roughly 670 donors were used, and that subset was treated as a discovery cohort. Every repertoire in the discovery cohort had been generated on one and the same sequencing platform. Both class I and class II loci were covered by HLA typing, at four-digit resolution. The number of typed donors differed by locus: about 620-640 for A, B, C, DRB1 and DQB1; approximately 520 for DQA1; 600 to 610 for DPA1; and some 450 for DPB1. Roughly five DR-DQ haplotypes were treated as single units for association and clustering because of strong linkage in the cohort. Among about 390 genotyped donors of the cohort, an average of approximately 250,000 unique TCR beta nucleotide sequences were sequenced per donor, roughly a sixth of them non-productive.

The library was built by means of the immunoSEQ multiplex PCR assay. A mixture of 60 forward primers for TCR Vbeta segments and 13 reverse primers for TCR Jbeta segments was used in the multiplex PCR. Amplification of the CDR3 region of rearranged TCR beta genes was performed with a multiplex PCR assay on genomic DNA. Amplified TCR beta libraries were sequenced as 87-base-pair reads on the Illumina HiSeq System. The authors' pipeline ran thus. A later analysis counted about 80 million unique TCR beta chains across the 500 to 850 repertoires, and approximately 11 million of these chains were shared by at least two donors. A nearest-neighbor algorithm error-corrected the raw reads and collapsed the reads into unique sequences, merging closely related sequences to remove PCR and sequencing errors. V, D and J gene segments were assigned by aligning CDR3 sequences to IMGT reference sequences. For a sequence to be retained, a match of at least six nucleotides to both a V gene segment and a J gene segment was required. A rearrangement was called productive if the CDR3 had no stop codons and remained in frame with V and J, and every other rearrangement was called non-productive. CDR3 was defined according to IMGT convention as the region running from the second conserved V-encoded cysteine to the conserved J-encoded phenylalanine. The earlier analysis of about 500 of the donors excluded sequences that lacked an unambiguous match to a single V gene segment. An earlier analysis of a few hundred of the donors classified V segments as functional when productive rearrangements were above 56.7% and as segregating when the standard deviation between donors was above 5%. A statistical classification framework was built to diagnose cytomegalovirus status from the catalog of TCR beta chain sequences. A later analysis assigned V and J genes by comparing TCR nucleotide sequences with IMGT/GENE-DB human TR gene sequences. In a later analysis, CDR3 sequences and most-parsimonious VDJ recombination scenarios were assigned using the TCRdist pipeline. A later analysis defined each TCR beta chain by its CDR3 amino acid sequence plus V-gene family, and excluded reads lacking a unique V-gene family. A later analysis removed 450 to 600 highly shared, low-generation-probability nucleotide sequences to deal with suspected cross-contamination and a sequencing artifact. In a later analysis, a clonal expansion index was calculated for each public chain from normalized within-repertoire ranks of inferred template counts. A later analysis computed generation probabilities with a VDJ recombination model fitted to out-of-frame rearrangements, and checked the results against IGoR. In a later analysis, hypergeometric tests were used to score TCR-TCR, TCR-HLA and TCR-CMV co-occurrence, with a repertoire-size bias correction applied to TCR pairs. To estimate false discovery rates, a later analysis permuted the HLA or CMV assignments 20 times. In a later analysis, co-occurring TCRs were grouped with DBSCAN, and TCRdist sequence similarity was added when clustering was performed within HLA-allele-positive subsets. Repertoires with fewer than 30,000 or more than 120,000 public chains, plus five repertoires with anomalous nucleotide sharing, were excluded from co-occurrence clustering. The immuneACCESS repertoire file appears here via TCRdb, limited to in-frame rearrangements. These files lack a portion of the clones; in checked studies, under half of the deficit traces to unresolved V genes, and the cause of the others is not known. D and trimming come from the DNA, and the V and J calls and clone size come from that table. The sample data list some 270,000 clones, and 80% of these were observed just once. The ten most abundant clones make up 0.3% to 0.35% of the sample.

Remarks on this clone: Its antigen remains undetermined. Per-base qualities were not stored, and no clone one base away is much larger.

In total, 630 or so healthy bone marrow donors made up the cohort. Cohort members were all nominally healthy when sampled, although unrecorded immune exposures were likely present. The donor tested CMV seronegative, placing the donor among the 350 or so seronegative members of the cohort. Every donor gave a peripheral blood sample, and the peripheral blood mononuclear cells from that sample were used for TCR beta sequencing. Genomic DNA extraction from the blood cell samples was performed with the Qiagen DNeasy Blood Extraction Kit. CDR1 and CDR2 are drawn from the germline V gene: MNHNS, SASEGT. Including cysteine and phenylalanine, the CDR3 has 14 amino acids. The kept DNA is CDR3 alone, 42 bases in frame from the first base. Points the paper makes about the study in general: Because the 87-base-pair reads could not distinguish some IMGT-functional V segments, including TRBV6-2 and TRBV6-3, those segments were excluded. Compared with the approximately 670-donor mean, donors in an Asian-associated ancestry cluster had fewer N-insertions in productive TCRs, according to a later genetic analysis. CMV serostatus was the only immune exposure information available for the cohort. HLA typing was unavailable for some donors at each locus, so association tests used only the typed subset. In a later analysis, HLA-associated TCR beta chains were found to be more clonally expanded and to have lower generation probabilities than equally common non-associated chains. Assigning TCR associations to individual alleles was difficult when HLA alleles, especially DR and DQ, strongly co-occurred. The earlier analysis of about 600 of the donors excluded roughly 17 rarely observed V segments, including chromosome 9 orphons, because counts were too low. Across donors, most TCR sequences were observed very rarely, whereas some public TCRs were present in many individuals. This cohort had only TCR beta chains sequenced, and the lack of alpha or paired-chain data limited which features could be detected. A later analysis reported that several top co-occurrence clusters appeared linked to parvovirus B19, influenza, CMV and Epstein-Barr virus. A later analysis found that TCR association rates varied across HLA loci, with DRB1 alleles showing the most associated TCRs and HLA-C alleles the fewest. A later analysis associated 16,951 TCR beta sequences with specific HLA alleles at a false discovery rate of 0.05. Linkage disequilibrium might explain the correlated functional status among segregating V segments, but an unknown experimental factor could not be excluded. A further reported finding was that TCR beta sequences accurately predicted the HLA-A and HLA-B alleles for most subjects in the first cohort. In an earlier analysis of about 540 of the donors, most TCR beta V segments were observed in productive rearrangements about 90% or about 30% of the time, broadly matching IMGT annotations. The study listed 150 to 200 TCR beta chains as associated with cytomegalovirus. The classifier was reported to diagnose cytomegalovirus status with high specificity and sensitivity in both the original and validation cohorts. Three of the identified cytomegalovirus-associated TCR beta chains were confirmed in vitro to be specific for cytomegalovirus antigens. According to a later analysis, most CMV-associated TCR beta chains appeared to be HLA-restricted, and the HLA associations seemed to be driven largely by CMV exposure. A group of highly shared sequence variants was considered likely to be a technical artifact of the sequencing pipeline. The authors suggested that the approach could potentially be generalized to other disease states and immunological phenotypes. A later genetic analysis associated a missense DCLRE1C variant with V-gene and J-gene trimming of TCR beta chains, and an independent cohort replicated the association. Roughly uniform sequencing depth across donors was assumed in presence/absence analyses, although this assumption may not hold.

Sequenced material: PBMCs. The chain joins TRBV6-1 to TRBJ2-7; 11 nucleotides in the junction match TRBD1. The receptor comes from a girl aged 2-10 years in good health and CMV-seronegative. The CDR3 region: CALRLGTGGFEQYF. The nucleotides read TGTGCTCTCCGACTTGGGACAGGGGGTTTCGAGCAGTACTTC.